The entry below describes one T cell receptor beta chain. The sample is drawn from a study of cytomegalovirus exposure and HLA in healthy donors. Primers for the PCR totalled 60 Vbeta and 13 Jbeta. Original data processing: Per a later analysis, the number of unique TCR beta chains was around 79 million, of which 9 million to 14 million were shared. Measured with immunoSEQ multiplex PCR; TCRdb has only the in-frame clones, and not every one. The DNA was the basis for D and trimming; V, J and clone size are from that table. This listing includes over 100,000 clones. Sequenced sample: PBMCs. This sequence was found in a woman aged 40-49 years in good health and CMV-seropositive.

CDR3: CASSSSEGDRGEKLFF. The CDR3 DNA sequence: TGTGCCAGCAGCTCTAGTGAGGGGGACAGGGGTGAAAAACTGTTTTTT. The V gene is TRBV28, the J gene TRBJ1-4; 10 bases line up with TRBD1. The CDR3 runs to 16 residues. In germline, CDR1 is MDHEN, CDR2 SYDVKM. V lost 6 bases and J lost 7; bases outside the gene matches: 11. Based on the CDR3 plus reference TRBV28 and TRBJ1-4, the full variable domain is DVKVTQSSRYLVKRTGEKVFLECVQDMDHENMFWYRQDPGLGLRLIYFSYDVKMKEKGDIPEGYSVSREKKERFSLILESASTNQTSMYLCASSSSEGDRGEKLFFGSGTQLSVL.